This TCR beta chain originates from a study of CXCR3-negative and CXCR3-positive naive CD8 T cells (dated by TCRdb to between 2018 and 2020). About the full investigation: Some 130 million TRB reads were obtained in total, roughly 1.5 +/- 0.3 million reads per library. Diversity and physicochemical repertoire analyses were performed on about a dozen donors pooled from two independent experiments. TRBV-TRBJ cluster analysis included naive subsets from roughly 5 donors and memory cells from 3 donors.

From a lookup of the germline V gene (reference sequence), CDR1 and CDR2 are SEHNR and FQNEAQ. From cysteine to phenylalanine, the CDR3 is 13 amino acids long. This entry has no DNA. Remarks on this clonotype: The antigen it recognizes is unknown.

Results and caveats for the whole study, not just this receptor: Freshly isolated PBMCs were used for most assays because CXCR3 expression went down partially after cryopreservation. Compared with CXCR3-negative naive cells, CXCR3-positive naive cells had TRB CDR3s with higher hydrophobicity (lower Kidera factor 4), lower energy, and higher strength and volume indices. Comparably high repertoire diversity was found in both naive subsets, whereas much lower repertoire diversity was found in memory CD8+ T cells. TRBV-TRBJ usage was similar between naive CXCR3-negative and CXCR3-positive cells from the same donor, while memory cells showed distinct patterns. Because surface CD5, which is linked to self-reactivity in mice, was comparable between the naive subsets, TCR interaction strength was also inferred from the physicochemical properties of TRB CDR3s.

The instrument was a NextSeq 550. The Human TCR Profiling Kit (MiLaboratory) was used to prepare UMI-labeled 5' RACE TRB cDNA libraries. The full amount of extracted RNA was used for cDNA synthesis, and the full amount of resulting cDNA was used for PCR amplification. Libraries were prepared in parallel with an identical number of PCR cycles. The source study handled its data this way. MIGEC and MiXCR extracted about 53,000 +/- 10,000 unique UMI-labeled TRB cDNA molecules per library, requiring at least two reads per UMI. On average, each library contained roughly 40,000 +/- 10,000 functional in-frame TRB CDR3 nucleotide clonotypes without stop codons. Diversity metrics, including normalized Shannon-Wiener and Chao1, were computed in VDJtools after downsampling to 5000 UMI-labeled TRB molecules per sample. For the central five CDR3 residues, VDJtools calculated physicochemical properties weighted by clonotype size, namely interaction energy, strength, volume and Kidera factor 4. Once TCRdb had reprocessed the reads, it stored one entry per CDR3 protein sequence and supplied no DNA. The authors' filters were not applied to this entry. This sample's table has entries for fewer than 90,000 distinct CDR3 sequences. Jointly, the top ten make up 1.6% of the sample.

For each CD8+ T cell subset, flow sorting was done in triplicate, and around 300,000 cells per subset went directly into RLT lysis buffer. To exclude memory contaminants, naive CD8+ T cells were stringently defined as CD45RO-CCR7+CD27+CD95-. Peripheral blood mononuclear cells were isolated from buffy coats using standard density gradient centrifugation. A FACSAria III was used to flow-sort naive CD8+ T cells into CXCR3-negative and CXCR3-positive populations. Total RNA was extracted from sorted cells using an RNeasy Mini Kit. This TCR was sampled from a human donor in good health. Some clones in this sample may be carry-over from other donors' samples. The sequencing sample was made of naive CXCR3- CD8+ T cells from blood. Reading the label with the study, this specimen's cell subset or site is: CD45RO-CCR7+CD27+CD95- naive CD8+ T cells lacking CXCR3 (TNR3-). This sequence uses TRBV7-9 and TRBJ2-1. This receptor carries the CDR3 CASSLEERNEQFF. With the portions outside the CDR3 filled from the reference TRBV7-9 and TRBJ2-1 genes, the complete variable region becomes DTGVSQNPRHKITKRGQNVTFRCDPISEHNRLYWYRQTLGQGPEFLTYFQNEAQLEKSRLLSDRFSAERPKGSFSTLEIQRTEQGDSAMYLCASSLEERNEQFFGPGTRLTVL.